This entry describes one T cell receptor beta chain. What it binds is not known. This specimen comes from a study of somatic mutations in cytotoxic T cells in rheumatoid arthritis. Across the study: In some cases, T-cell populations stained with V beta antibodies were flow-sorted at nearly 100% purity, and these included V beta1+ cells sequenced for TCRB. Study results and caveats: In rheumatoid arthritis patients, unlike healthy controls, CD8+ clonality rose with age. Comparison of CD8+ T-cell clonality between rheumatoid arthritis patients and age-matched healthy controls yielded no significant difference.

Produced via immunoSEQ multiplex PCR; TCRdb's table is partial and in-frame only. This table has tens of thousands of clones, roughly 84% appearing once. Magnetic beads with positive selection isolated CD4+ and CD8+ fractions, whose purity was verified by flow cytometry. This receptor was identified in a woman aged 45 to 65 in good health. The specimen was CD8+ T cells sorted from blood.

CDR3: CASSGGEGDTGELFF. CDR3 nucleotide sequence: TGTGCCAGCAGTGGCGGGGAAGGGGACACCGGGGAGCTGTTTTTT. The genes are TRBV6-1 and TRBJ2-2, with D perhaps matching TRBD2 (6 bases). This CDR3 is built from 15 residues. Germline CDR1 and CDR2: MNHNS and SASEGT. Trimming stripped 4 bases from V and 3 bases from J, with 12 bases between.